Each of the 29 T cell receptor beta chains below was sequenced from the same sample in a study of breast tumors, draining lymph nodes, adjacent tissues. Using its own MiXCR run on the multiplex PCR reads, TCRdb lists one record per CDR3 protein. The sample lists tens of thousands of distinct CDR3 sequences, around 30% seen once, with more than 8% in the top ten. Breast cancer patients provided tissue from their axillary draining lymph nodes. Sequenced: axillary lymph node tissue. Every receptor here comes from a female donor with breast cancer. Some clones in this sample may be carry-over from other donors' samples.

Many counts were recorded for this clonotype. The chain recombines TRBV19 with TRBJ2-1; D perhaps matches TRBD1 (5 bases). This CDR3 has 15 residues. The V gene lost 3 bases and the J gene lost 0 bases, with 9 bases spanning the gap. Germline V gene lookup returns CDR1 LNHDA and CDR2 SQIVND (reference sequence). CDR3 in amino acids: CASSMSQGSYNEQFF. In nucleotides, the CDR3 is TGTGCCAGTAGTATGAGTCAGGGCTCCTACAATGAGCAGTTCTTC. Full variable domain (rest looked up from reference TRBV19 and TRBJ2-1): DGGITQSPKYLFRKEGQNVTLSCEQNLNHDAMYWYRQDPGQGLRLIYYSQIVNDFQKGDIAEGYSVSREKKESFPLTVTSAQKNPTAFYLCASSMSQGSYNEQFFGPGTRLTVL.

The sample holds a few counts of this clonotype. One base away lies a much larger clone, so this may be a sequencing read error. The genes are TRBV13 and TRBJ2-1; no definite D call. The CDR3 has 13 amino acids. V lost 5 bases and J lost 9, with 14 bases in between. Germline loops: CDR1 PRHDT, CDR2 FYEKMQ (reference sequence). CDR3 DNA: TGTGCCAGCAGCCACCACGGGTGGGGTGAGCAGTTCTTC. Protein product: CASSHHGWGEQFF.

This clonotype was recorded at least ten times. This CDR3 reads CASMMREFNEQFF. CDR3 nucleotides: TGTGCCAGTATGATGCGGGAGTTCAATGAGCAGTTCTTC. V is TRBV19 and J is TRBJ2-1, with 7 nucleotides matching TRBD2. The trim removed 7 bases at V and 6 bases at J, leaving 6 bases unmatched. CDR3 length: 13 amino acids. CDR1 is LNHDA, CDR2 SQIVND, per germline (reference sequence).

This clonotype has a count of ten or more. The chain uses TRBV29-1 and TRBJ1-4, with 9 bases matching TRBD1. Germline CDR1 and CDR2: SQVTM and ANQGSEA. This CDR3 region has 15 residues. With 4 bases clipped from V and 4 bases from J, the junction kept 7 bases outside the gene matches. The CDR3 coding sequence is TGCAGCGTTGGGGAGGGACAGGGCCTTAATGAAAAACTGTTTTTT. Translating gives CSVGEGQGLNEKLFF.

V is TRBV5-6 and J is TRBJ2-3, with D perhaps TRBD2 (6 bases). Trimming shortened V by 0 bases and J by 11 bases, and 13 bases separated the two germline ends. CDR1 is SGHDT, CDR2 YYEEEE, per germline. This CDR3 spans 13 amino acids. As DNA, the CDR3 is TGTGCCAGCAGCTTGGCGGGAGACAATGAGCAGTATTTT. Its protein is CASSLAGDNEQYF.

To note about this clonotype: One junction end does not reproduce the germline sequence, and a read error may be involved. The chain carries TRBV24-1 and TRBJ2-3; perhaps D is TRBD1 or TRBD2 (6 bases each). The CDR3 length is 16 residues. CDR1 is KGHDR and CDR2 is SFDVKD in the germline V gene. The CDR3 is CATSDLEFGGTDMQYF. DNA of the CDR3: TGCGCCACCAGTGATTTAGAATTCGGGGGCACAGATATGCAGTATTTT.

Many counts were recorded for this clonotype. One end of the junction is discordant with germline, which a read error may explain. The CDR3, as DNA: TGTGCCAGCAGTCACTCGCCGGTTGACTATGGCTACACCTTC. It specifies CASSHSPVDYGYTF. The chain is built from TRBV6-6 and TRBJ1-2; D is uncertain. Germline CDR1 MNHNY, CDR2 SVGAGI (reference sequence). The CDR3 totals 14 residues.

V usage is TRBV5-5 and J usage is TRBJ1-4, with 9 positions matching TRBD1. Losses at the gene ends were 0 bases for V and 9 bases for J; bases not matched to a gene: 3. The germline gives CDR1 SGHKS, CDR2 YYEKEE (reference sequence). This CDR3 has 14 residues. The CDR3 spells CASSLGQGVKKLFF. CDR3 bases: TGTGCCAGCAGCTTGGGACAGGGGGTCAAAAAACTGTTTTTT.

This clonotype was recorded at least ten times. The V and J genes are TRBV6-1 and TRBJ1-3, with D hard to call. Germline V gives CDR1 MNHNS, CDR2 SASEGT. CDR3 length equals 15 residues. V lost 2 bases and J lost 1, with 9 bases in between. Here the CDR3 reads CASSEYGNSGNTIYF. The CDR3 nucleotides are TGTGCCAGCAGTGAATATGGGAATTCTGGAAACACCATATATTTT.

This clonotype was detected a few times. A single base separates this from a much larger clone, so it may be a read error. In DNA, the CDR3 is TGTGCCAGCAGTTACTCCGGGACAGGCAACTATAGCTACACCTTC. This codes for CASSYSGTGNYSYTF. The chain links TRBV6-5 to TRBJ1-2; TRBD1 agrees at 8 bases. The CDR3 is made up of 15 amino acids. CDR1 is MNHEY and CDR2 is SVGAGI in the germline V gene.

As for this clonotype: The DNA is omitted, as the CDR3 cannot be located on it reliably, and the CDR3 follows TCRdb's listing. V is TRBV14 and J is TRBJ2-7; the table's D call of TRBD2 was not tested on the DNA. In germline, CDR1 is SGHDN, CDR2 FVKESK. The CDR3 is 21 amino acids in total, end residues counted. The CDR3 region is CASSLYICSALGPAGAYEQYF.

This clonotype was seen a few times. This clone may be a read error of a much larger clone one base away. Written as DNA, the CDR3 is TGTGCCAGCAGCATTGGGGGACCAGCGGGAATGGCCGAGCAGTTCTTC. The encoded protein is CASSIGGPAGMAEQFF. This chain connects TRBV5-5 to TRBJ2-1; 7 bases line up with TRBD2. The V and J ends lost 4 bases and 10 bases, in that order; junction bases with no gene match: 17. Germline loops: CDR1 SGHKS, CDR2 YYEKEE (reference sequence). CDR3 size: 16 residues.

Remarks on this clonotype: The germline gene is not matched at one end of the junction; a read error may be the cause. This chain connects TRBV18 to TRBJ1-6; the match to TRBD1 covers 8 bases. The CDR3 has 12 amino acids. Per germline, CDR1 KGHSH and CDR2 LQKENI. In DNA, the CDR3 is TGTGTCAGCTCGGCCCCAGGGGGCCCCCTCCACTTT. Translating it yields CVSSAPGGPLHF.

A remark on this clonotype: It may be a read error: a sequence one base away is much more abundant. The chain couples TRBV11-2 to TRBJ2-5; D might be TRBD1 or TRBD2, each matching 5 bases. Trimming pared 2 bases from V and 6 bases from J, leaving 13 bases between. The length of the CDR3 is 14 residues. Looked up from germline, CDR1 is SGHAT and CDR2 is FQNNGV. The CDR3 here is CASSLLGDAKTQYF. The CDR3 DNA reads TGTGCCAGCAGCTTACTAGGGGACGCAAAGACCCAGTACTTC.

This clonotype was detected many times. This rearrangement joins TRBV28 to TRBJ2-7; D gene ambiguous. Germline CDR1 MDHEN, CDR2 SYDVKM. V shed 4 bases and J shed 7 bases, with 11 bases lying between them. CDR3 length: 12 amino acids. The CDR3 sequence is CASSSPNFEQYF. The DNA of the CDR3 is TGTGCCAGCAGTTCACCCAACTTTGAGCAGTACTTC.

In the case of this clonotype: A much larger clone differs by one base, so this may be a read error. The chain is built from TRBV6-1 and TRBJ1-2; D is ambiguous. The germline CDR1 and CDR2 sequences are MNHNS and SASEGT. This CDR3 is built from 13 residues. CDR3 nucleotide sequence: TGTGCCAGCACCGACCGCGAGGGTGCCGGCTACATCTTC. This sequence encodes CASTDREGAGYIF.

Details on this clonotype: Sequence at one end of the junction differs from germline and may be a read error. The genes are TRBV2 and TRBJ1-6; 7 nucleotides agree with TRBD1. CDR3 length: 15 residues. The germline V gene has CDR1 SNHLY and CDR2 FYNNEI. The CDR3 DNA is TGTGCCAGCAGTCGACAGGGCTCCTACAATTCACCCCTCCACTTT. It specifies CASSRQGSYNSPLHF.

CDR3 nucleotides: TGTGCCAGCTCACCAATTTCAGGCTTAGGGAACACCATATATTTT. It codes for CASSPISGLGNTIYF. J is TRBJ1-3 and V is TRBV18; D unresolved. The CDR3 is made up of 15 amino acids. Looked up from germline, CDR1 is KGHSH and CDR2 is LQKENI. Trimming pared 2 bases from V and 7 bases from J, leaving 15 bases between.

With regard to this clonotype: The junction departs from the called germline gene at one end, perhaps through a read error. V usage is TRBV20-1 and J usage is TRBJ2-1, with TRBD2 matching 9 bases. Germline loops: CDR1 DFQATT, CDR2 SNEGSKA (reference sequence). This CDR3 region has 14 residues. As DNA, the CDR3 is TGCGGTGCAACCCTTGCTAGCGGGATCGCTGAGCAGTTCTTC. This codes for CGATLASGIAEQFF.

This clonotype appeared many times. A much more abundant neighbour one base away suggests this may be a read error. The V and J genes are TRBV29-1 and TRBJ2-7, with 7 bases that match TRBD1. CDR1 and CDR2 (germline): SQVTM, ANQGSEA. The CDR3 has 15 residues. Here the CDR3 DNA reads TGCAGCGTCCAAGGGAGACAGGGCAGCTCCTACGAGCGGTACTTC. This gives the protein CSVQGRQGSSYERYF.

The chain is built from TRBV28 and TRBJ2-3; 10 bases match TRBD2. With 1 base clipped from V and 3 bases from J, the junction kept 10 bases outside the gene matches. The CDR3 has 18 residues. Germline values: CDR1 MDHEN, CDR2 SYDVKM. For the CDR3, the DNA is TGTGCCAGCAGTTTATCTGTTAGGGCTAGCGGGAGAACAGATACGCAGTATTTT. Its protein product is CASSLSVRASGRTDTQYF. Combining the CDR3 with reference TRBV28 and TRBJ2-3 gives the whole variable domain DVKVTQSSRYLVKRTGEKVFLECVQDMDHENMFWYRQDPGLGLRLIYFSYDVKMKEKGDIPEGYSVSREKKERFSLILESASTNQTSMYLCASSLSVRASGRTDTQYFGPGTRLTVL.

The CDR3 sequence: CASSLPSATGGGETQYF. The CDR3 DNA follows: TGTGCCAGCAGTTTACCCTCAGCGACAGGGGGGGGAGAGACCCAGTACTTC. The chain is built from TRBV28 and TRBJ2-5, with TRBD1 identical over 9 bases. CDR3 length equals 17 residues. J was trimmed by 4 bases and V by 2 bases; bases with no gene match: 11. Germline V gene sequence: CDR1 MDHEN, CDR2 SYDVKM.

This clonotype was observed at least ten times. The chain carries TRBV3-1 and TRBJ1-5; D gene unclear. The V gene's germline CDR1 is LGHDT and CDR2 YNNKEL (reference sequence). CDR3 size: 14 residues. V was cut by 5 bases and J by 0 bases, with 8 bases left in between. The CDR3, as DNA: TGTGCCAGCAGCTACTCGTTTAGCAATCAGCCCCAGCATTTT. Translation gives CASSYSFSNQPQHF.

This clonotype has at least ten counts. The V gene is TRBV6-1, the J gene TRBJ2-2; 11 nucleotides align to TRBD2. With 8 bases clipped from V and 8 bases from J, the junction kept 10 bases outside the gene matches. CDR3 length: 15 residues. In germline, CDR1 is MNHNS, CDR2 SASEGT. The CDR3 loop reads CASHLLAGGTGELFF. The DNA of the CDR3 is TGTGCCAGCCATCTTCTAGCGGGGGGTACTGGGGAGCTGTTTTTT.

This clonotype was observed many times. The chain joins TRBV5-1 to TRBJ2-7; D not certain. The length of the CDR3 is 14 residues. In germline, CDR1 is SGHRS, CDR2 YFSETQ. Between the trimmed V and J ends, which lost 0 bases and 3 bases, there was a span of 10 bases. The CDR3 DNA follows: TGCGCCAGCAGCTTGGATTCACAGATCTACGAGCAGTACTTC. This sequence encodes CASSLDSQIYEQYF.

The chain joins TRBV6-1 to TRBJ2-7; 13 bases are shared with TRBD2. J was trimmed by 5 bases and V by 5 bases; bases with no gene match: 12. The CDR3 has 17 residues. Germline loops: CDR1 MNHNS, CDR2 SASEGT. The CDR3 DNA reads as TGTGCCAGCAGTCCCCGGGGAAGACTAGCGGGAGGCCACGAGCAGTACTTC. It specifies CASSPRGRLAGGHEQYF.

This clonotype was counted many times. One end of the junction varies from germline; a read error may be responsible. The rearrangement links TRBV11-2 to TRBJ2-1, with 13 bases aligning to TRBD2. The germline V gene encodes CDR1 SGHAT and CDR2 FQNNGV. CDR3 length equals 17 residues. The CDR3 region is CASSPGPGLAGLNEQLF. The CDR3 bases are TGTGCCAGCAGCCCAGGACCGGGACTAGCGGGACTGAATGAGCAGCTCTTC.

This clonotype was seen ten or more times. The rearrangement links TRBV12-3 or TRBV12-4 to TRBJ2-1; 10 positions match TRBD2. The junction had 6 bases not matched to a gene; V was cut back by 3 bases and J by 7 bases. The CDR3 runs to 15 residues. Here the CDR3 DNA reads TGTGCCAGCAGTTTCACGCTAGCGGGGGAAAATGAGCAGTTCTTC. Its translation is CASSFTLAGENEQFF.

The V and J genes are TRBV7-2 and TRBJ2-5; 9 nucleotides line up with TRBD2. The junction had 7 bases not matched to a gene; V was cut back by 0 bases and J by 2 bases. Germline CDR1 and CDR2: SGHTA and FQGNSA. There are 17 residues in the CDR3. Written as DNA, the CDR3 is TGTGCCAGCAGCTTAGCGCGCGGGGGGGCGGCACAAGAGACCCAGTACTTC. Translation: CASSLARGGAAQETQYF.